The clone carrying this T cell receptor beta chain showed up just a few times. The antigen remains undetermined. The entry originates in a study of blood T cells in healthy people across ages. Primed by a sample-barcoded 5' primer and a J-beta primer mix, a second PCR proceeded for about 7 to 11 cycles. TCRdb passed the 5' RACE reads through MiXCR, listing each CDR3 protein once. Of around 1,900,000 distinct CDR3 sequences in the sample, about two fifths were seen once. Points from the study as a whole: There was no known CMV status for donors, so expanded clonotype changes were possibly confounded. Versus aged donors, long-lived donors had higher diversity and more naive CD4+ cells.

Sequenced input: blood. The sequence was obtained from a human donor in good health.

Written as DNA, the CDR3 is TGTGCCAGCAGTTCCCGGGACGGGTACGAGCAGTTCTTC. Translated: CASSSRDGYEQFF. The chain combines TRBV6-5 with TRBJ2-1; the D call may be TRBD1 or TRBD2 (5 bases each). Trimming took off 4 bases at V and 10 bases at J, with 14 bases between the two ends. Germline CDR1 reads MNHEY; CDR2 reads SVGAGI. The CDR3 sequence is 13 residues long.